The entry below gives a single T cell receptor (beta chain) sequence along with its context. A single record per CDR3 protein comes from TCRdb applying MiXCR to the PCR reads. Of approximately 18,000 distinct CDR3 sequences in the sample, around 43% were seen once. V lost 3 bases, J lost 2 bases, and 5 bases stayed unmatched. This CDR3 contains 15 residues. The V gene's germline CDR1 is WNHNN and CDR2 SYGVQD (reference sequence). The data originate from a study of tumor-infiltrating lymphocytes in oesophageal squamous cell carcinoma. The TCR comes from a male donor with esophageal squamous cell carcinoma. The sequenced sample consisted of blood. The rearrangement uses TRBV10-1 and TRBJ2-3, with TRBD2 matching 7 bases. The CDR3 DNA reads TGCGCCAGCAGTGATAGGCGGGGGAACACAGATACGCAGTATTTT. Translating it yields CASSDRRGNTDTQYF.